The 7 T cell receptor beta chains listed next were all sequenced from one sample in a study of cytomegalovirus exposure and HLA in healthy donors. This PCR relied on a set of 60 Vbeta primers and 13 Jbeta primers. Assay: immunoSEQ multiplex PCR; the TCRdb copy retains only in-frame clones and omits some. In the table there are 140,000 or so clones, nearly 85% of which are singletons. Specimen: PBMCs. The receptors here all came from a male donor in good health and CMV-seronegative.

This sequence joins TRBV28 and TRBJ2-7; D perhaps matches TRBD2 (5 bases). The CDR3 has 14 residues. V lost 3 bases and J lost 0, with 9 bases in between. The germline CDR1 and CDR2 sequences are MDHEN and SYDVKM. For the CDR3, the DNA is TGTGCCAGCAGTTTTGCGGGTACCTCCTACGAGCAGTACTTC. Amino acid sequence: CASSFAGTSYEQYF.

This chain joins TRBV5-6 and TRBJ2-6, with a tentative D call TRBD2 (6 bases). Trimming removed 3 bases at V and 0 bases at J, with 13 bases between. CDR3 size: 17 residues. Germline lookup yields CDR1 SGHDT and CDR2 YYEEEE. The CDR3 nucleotides are TGTGCCAGCAGCTCGGGGAGGAGTAGCTCTGGGGCCAACGTCCTGACTTTC. Translating it yields CASSSGRSSSGANVLTF.

V and J are TRBV2 and TRBJ2-1; no firm D call. The V gene's germline CDR1 is SNHLY and CDR2 FYNNEI. This CDR3 has 13 residues. Trimming took off 3 bases at V and 13 bases at J, with 16 bases between the two ends. DNA for the CDR3: TGTGCCAGCAGTGAGAGAGGAGCCCCCTCACAGTTCTTC. Translation gives CASSERGAPSQFF.

The V and J genes are TRBV28 and TRBJ1-1; TRBD1 matches at 7 bases. The germline V gene has CDR1 MDHEN and CDR2 SYDVKM. The trim removed 2 bases at V and 5 bases at J, leaving 5 bases unmatched. This CDR3 has 14 residues. CDR3 sequence: CASSLQGVETEAFF. CDR3 nucleotides: TGTGCCAGCAGTTTACAGGGGGTGGAGACTGAAGCTTTCTTT.

The V call is TRBV27, the J call TRBJ1-6, with TRBD1 matching 7 bases. The CDR3 consists of 13 residues. The germline CDR1 and CDR2 sequences are MNHEY and SMNVEV (reference sequence). The trim removed 5 bases at V and 10 bases at J, leaving 5 bases unmatched. The CDR3: CASSDRERSPLHF. CDR3 DNA: TGTGCCAGCAGTGACAGGGAACGATCACCCCTCCACTTT.

In regard to this clone: A junction end diverges from the germline sequence, so it may reflect a read error. The rearrangement uses TRBV15 and TRBJ2-1; 9 nucleotides agree with TRBD2. This CDR3 is built from 16 residues. Germline V gives CDR1 LNHNV, CDR2 YYDKDF (reference sequence). CDR3 coding DNA: TGTGCCACCAGCAGAGATAGACCCACCCGAGCGGGAGGTTTACTCTTC. Protein product: CATSRDRPTRAGGLLF.

V and J are TRBV15 and TRBJ2-1; TRBD2 aligns across 9 bases. Trimming at V came to 3 bases and at J to 8 bases, leaving 11 bases not matched to a gene. Germline V gene data show CDR1 as LNHNV and CDR2 as YYDKDF (reference sequence). The CDR3 spans 16 residues. The CDR3 region has the DNA TGTGCCACCAGCAGCCGGGATAGCGGGAGTAGGGATGAGCAGTTCTTC. Protein: CATSSRDSGSRDEQFF.